This T cell receptor (beta chain) was observed in a study of long-term antiretroviral therapy in people with HIV. In germline, CDR1 is LNHDA, CDR2 SQIVND (reference sequence). The CDR3 runs 14 residues. Samples were assayed with immunoSEQ v3.0 at survey level. Sequencing was performed with immunoSEQ multiplex PCR; in TCRdb, only in-frame clones are kept and a portion is missing. The table has 40,000 or so clones, around 83% seen once; the top ten hold roughly 5.8%. General study findings and limits: Once patients were on ART, diversity went higher but still fell short of transplant donor controls. Sampling of blood ran from the mid-2000s to the late 2010s, and older ART regimens were possibly in use.

On this clone: Its antigen is unidentified. At one of its ends the junction is not consistent with the germline gene, which may arise from a read error.

Each sample contained roughly 0.85-10 million cryopreserved PBMC, thawed before DNA extraction. This sequence originates from a young man with HIV. Material: unsorted PBMCs, obtained 1 year after starting antiretroviral therapy. This rearrangement joins TRBV19 to TRBJ1-3; 8 bases match TRBD1. The CDR3, as DNA: TGTGCTAGTAGTCAACAGGGGGCTGGAAACACCATATATTTT. Amino acids: CASSQQGAGNTIYF.